The T cell receptor (beta chain) described here comes from a study of T cell repertoires in cytomegalovirus infection. Study information: A matching HLA type, together with CMV infection, was signaled by public TCR beta signatures.

Trimming removed 0 bases at V and 3 bases at J, with 14 bases between. Germline V gives CDR1 SGHDN, CDR2 FVKESK. The CDR3 totals 17 residues. TCRdb reprocessed the reads with MiXCR, giving one entry per CDR3 protein. The sample yields approximately 630,000 distinct CDR3 sequences, 20% to 25% seen once. The specimen sequenced was CD8+ T cells from PBMCs. The TCR comes from a human donor in good health (CMV status not recorded). Some clones in this sample may be carry-over from other donors' samples. V usage is TRBV14 and J usage is TRBJ2-2, with D perhaps matching TRBD2 (5 bases). CDR3 DNA: TGTGCCAGCAGCCAAGATCCCGGGGATTGGGACACCGGGGAGCTGTTTTTT. Encoded protein: CASSQDPGDWDTGELFF.